This entry describes one T cell receptor (beta chain). These data originate in a study of OX40 agonist ivuxolimab in advanced cancers. This CDR3 is built from 15 residues. Trimming took off 3 bases at V and 7 bases at J, with 20 bases between the two ends. CDR1 is SGHNT and CDR2 is YYREEE in the germline V gene (reference sequence). The method was immunoSEQ multiplex PCR; TCRdb's version includes in-frame clones alone and lacks a portion of them. Seen here are 66,000 or so clones, 82% observed once, and the top ten hold around 0.47%. The sample here was CD4+ or CD8+ T cells sorted from blood, taken in a trial of the OX40 agonist ivuxolimab. The chain couples TRBV5-4 to TRBJ2-7, with a possible D match to TRBD2 (6 bases). The TCR comes from an adult with an advanced solid tumor such as melanoma, head and neck, liver or kidney cancer. The DNA for the CDR3 is TGTGCCAGCAGCTCCCATCTGGAGGGCCTAGGGGAGCAGTACTTC. Translating gives CASSSHLEGLGEQYF.